This T cell receptor beta chain derives from a study of blood T cell repertoires in COVID-19. Methods used by the authors: Estimation of nucleated cell counts relied on the amplification of reference gene primers. The repertoire was sequenced with immunoSEQ multiplex PCR; TCRdb's copy has only in-frame clones and lacks some. V and J calls and clone size follow that table, whereas D and trimming were derived from the DNA. The sample lists around 160,000 clones; 80% to 90% were seen once. Germline CDR1 and CDR2: MDHEN and SYDVKM. The CDR3 spans 14 residues. The germline V and J ends were trimmed by 4 bases and 7 bases, with 13 bases remaining between them.

This chain connects TRBV28 to TRBJ2-2; possibly TRBD1 for D (6 bases). The source of this sequence is a man between 18 and 29 years old with COVID-19, enrolled during active disease. Input material: peripheral blood. CDR3 protein: CASSSARGFGELFF. CDR3 sequence (DNA): TGTGCCAGCAGTTCCGCTAGGGGGTTCGGGGAGCTGTTTTTT.